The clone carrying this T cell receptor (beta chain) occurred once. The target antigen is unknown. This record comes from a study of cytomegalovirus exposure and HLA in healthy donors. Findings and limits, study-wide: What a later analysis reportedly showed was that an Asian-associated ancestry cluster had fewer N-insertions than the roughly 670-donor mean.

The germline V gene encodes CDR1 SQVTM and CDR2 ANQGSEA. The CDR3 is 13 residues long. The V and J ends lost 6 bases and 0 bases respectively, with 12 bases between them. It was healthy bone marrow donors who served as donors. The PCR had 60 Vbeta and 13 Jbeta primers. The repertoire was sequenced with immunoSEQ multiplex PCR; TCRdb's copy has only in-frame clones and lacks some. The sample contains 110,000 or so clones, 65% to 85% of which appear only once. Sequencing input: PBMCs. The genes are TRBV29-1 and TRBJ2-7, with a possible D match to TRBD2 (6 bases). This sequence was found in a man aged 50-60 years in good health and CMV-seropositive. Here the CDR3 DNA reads TGCAGCGTGGGGGACGGGAGCTCCTACGAGCAGTACTTC. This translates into CSVGDGSSYEQYF.